This T cell receptor (beta chain) derives from a study of CD8+ T cells in alopecia areata. Study-wide findings and caveats: Scalp samples also yield sequences of resident alphabeta T cells from normal skin. Patients displayed less clarity in TCR sharing than mice, a finding possibly related to HLA. Lesional scalp displayed greater clonality than normal scalp, most notably in alopecia totalis/universalis.

The authors extracted RNA and reverse transcribed it into cDNA as the sequencing template. Clones were read by immunoSEQ multiplex PCR, and TCRdb kept only the in-frame ones, dropping some. The sample lists 120,000 or so clones, approximately 58% occurring once. Notes on this clone: The target antigen is unknown.

Germline CDR1 and CDR2: SEHNR and FQNEAQ (reference sequence). There are 13 residues in the CDR3. The V and J ends lost 5 bases and 0 bases respectively, with 8 bases between them. The chain uses TRBV7-9 and TRBJ2-7; D perhaps matches TRBD1 (5 bases). The TCR was taken from a human donor in good health. The sample taken for sequencing was CD4+ T cells sorted from blood. The CDR3 DNA reads TGTGCCAGCAGCCCGACAGCCTCCTACGAGCAGTACTTC. Encoded protein: CASSPTASYEQYF.